This T cell receptor (beta chain) was captured in a study of cytomegalovirus exposure and HLA in healthy donors. Study-level results: Rarity characterized most TCR sequences, yet some public TCRs appeared in many donors. In vitro assays verified that three CMV-associated chains recognized CMV antigens specifically. Cytomegalovirus association was listed for roughly 160 TCR beta chains.

This CDR3 comprises 14 residues. In germline, CDR1 is MGHRA, CDR2 YSYEKL. With 5 bases clipped from V and 2 bases from J, the junction kept 0 bases outside the gene matches. Donors came from a validation cohort of over 100 subjects, distinct from the first 666-subject cohort. About this clone: Its antigen is undetermined.

Sequencing was performed with immunoSEQ multiplex PCR; in TCRdb, only in-frame clones are kept and a portion is missing. This sample carries around 190,000 clones, roughly 86% of them seen once, and the ten largest clones take more than 1.4%. The chain carries TRBV4-1 and TRBJ2-1; 10 nucleotides match TRBD2. The specimen sequenced was PBMCs. The TCR comes from a woman younger than 35 in good health and CMV-seronegative. The CDR3 here is CASSSGRAYNEQFF. CDR3 bases: TGCGCCAGCAGCAGCGGGAGGGCCTACAATGAGCAGTTCTTC.